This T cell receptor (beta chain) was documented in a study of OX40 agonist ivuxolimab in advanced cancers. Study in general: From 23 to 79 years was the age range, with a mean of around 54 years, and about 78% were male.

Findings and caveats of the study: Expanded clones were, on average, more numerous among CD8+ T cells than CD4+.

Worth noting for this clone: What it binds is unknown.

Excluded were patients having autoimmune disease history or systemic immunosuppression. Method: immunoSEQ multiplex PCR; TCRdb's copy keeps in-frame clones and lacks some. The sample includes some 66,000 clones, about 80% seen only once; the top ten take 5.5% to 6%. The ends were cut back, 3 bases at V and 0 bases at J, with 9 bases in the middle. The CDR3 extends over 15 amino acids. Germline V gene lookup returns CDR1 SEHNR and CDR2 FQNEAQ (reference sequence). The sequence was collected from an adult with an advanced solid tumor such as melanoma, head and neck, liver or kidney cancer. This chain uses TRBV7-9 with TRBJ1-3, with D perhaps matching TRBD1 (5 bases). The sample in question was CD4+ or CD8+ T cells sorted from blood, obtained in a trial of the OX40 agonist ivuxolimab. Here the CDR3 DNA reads TGTGCCAGCAGCTTTCAGGGTCACTCTGGAAACACCATATATTTT. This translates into CASSFQGHSGNTIYF.